The 30 T cell receptor beta chains below were found in one sample sequenced in a study of blood T cell repertoires in COVID-19. Produced via immunoSEQ multiplex PCR; TCRdb's table is partial and in-frame only. Counted here are some 290,000 clones, nearly 90% occurring once; the ten biggest clones make up around 10%. Sequenced: peripheral blood. These TCRs come from a young woman with COVID-19, enrolled during active disease.

The genes are TRBV4-1 and TRBJ1-4; tentatively, D is TRBD1 (5 bases). V lost 0 bases and J lost 8, with 16 bases in between. Germline-derived CDR1 and CDR2 are MGHRA and YSYEKL. The CDR3 contains 16 residues. The CDR3 region has the DNA TGCGCCAGCAGCCAAGAACCCCCAGGGTCGGAGGAAAAACTGTTTTTT. It is translated as CASSQEPPGSEEKLFF.

V and J are TRBV6-5 and TRBJ2-4; 7 bases are shared with TRBD1. This CDR3 comprises 13 residues. CDR1 and CDR2 (germline): MNHEY, SVGAGI. After removal of 7 bases from V and 7 bases from J, the junction contained 7 bases not matched to a gene. The CDR3 loop is CASTLDRDNIQYF. The CDR3 coding sequence is TGTGCCAGCACCCTAGACAGGGACAACATTCAGTACTTC.

The chain combines TRBV13 with TRBJ1-4; 11 bases line up with TRBD1. The CDR3 is 16 amino acids. Germline V gives CDR1 PRHDT, CDR2 FYEKMQ (reference sequence). Trimming cost V 5 bases and J 7 bases; bases outside gene matches: 9. CDR3 amino acids: CASSPSGGTGGEKLFF. CDR3 DNA: TGTGCCAGCAGCCCTAGCGGCGGGACAGGGGGTGAAAAACTGTTTTTT.

Written as DNA, the CDR3 is TGTGCCAGCAGCTCCGCCGGACAAATTCGTAATTCACCCCTCCACTTT. Its translation: CASSSAGQIRNSPLHF. The V call is TRBV11-2, the J call TRBJ1-6, with a weak D call TRBD1 (5 bases). CDR3 length: 16 residues. CDR1 is SGHAT, CDR2 FQNNGV, per germline. The V end was cut by 4 bases, the J end by 6 bases, with 16 bases between.

The chain joins TRBV5-1 to TRBJ1-1; 8 nucleotides line up with TRBD1. This CDR3 spans 14 amino acids. In germline, CDR1 is SGHRS, CDR2 YFSETQ. The junction had 6 bases not matched to a gene; V was cut back by 2 bases and J by 6 bases. CDR3: CASSLQGGSSEAFF. In DNA, the CDR3 is TGCGCCAGCAGCTTACAGGGGGGGTCCTCTGAAGCTTTCTTT.

The chain joins TRBV27 to TRBJ2-3, with D possibly TRBD1 on 5 matching bases. V gave up 4 bases and J gave up 9 bases, with 17 bases separating them. The CDR3 has 14 residues. CDR1 and CDR2 (germline): MNHEY, SMNVEV (reference sequence). This CDR3 is CASSSGLKGNTQYF. The CDR3 DNA reads TGTGCCAGCAGTTCTGGCCTCAAGGGGAACACGCAGTATTTT.

The CDR3 coding sequence is TGTGCCAGCAGTCCCCAGGCGGACTTTTACGAGCAGTACTTC. Its translation is CASSPQADFYEQYF. The V call is TRBV27, the J call TRBJ2-7; D is possibly TRBD2 (5 bases). There are 14 residues in the CDR3. CDR1 is MNHEY and CDR2 is SMNVEV in the germline V gene (reference sequence). The V and J ends lost 5 bases and 4 bases respectively, with 15 bases between them.

V gene TRBV5-6 combines with J gene TRBJ2-1; no clear D. Germline V lookup: CDR1 SGHDT, CDR2 YYEEEE. This CDR3 region has 14 residues. The V and J ends lost 2 bases and 0 bases respectively, with 6 bases between them. The CDR3 region is CASSFRSSYNEQFF. The CDR3 bases are TGTGCCAGCAGCTTCCGGAGCTCCTACAATGAGCAGTTCTTC.

The chain combines TRBV19 with TRBJ2-1, with a possible D match to TRBD2 (6 bases). The ends were cut back, 3 bases at V and 7 bases at J, with 10 bases in the middle. CDR1 and CDR2 (germline): LNHDA, SQIVND (reference sequence). The CDR3 extends over 13 amino acids. CDR3 residues: CASSIWGENEQFF. DNA for the CDR3: TGTGCCAGTAGTATTTGGGGGGAAAATGAGCAGTTCTTC.

The rearrangement joins TRBV6-5 to TRBJ1-1; 8 bases line up with TRBD1. The CDR3 extends over 13 amino acids. Trimming took 6 bases from V and 1 from J; bases not matched to a gene: 1. Germline V gene data show CDR1 as MNHEY and CDR2 as SVGAGI. This chain's CDR3 is CASRQGGNTEAFF. In DNA form, the CDR3 reads TGTGCCAGCAGACAGGGGGGGAACACTGAAGCTTTCTTT.

This clone has a single count. This sequence joins TRBV5-4 and TRBJ1-3; maybe TRBD1 (5 bases). CDR3 length: 13 residues. Germline values: CDR1 SGHNT, CDR2 YYREEE (reference sequence). Trimming left V 6 bases short and J 4 bases short, with 11 bases between. The CDR3 here is CASTSGGGNTIYF. The DNA of the CDR3 is TGTGCCAGCACCTCCGGGGGGGGAAACACCATATATTTT.

The J gene is TRBJ2-1, the V gene TRBV7-7, with TRBD2 as a possible D gene (7 bases). CDR1 is SSHAT, CDR2 FNYEAQ, per germline (reference sequence). The ends were cut back, 1 base at V and 6 bases at J, with 13 bases in the middle. The CDR3 extends over 15 amino acids. The CDR3 coding sequence is TGTGCCAGCAGCTTAGATCGGGGGGCCGTCAATGAGCAGTTCTTC. It translates to CASSLDRGAVNEQFF.

The chain carries TRBV4-1 and TRBJ2-7; TRBD2 agrees at 10 bases. This CDR3 region has 17 residues. V shed 2 bases, J shed 0 bases, and the junction held 7 bases outside the gene matches. The V gene's germline CDR1 is MGHRA and CDR2 YSYEKL. The CDR3 DNA reads TGCGCCAGCAGCCAAACGATACTAGCGGGGATCTCCTACGAGCAGTACTTC. Its protein product is CASSQTILAGISYEQYF.

The CDR3 sequence: CASSQDGRGRRGYGYTF. Here the CDR3 DNA reads TGTGCCAGCAGCCAAGATGGCAGGGGGCGACGCGGCTATGGCTACACCTTC. This chain links TRBV3-1 (or the pseudogene TRBV3-2) with TRBJ1-2; 8 bases line up with TRBD1. CDR1 and CDR2 from the germline V gene are LGHDT and YNNKEL (reference sequence). The CDR3 has 17 amino acids. The J segment lost 4 bases and the V segment lost 0 bases, leaving 10 bases of the junction unmatched.

V is TRBV6-5 and J is TRBJ1-4, with 8 bases lining up with TRBD1. The CDR3 sequence is 16 residues long. Germline CDR1 is MNHEY and CDR2 is SVGAGI. The V gene end was trimmed by 2 bases and the J gene end by 5 bases; junction bases not matched to a gene: 7. The CDR3 DNA is TGTGCCAGCAGTTACGGGGGAACAGGGGGGAATGAAAAACTGTTTTTT. Encoded protein: CASSYGGTGGNEKLFF.

A remark on this clone: Other DNA sequences of this sample code for an identical CDR3. The J gene is TRBJ1-2, the V gene TRBV7-8; possibly TRBD1 for D (6 bases). Looked up from germline, CDR1 is SGHVS and CDR2 is FQNEAQ. V lost 4 bases to trimming and J lost 4 bases, with 10 bases between them. The length of the CDR3 is 13 residues. The chain's CDR3 is CASSSADSYGYTF. The CDR3 coding sequence is TGTGCCAGCAGCTCAGCGGACAGCTATGGCTACACCTTC.

The J gene is TRBJ2-2, the V gene TRBV24-1; 16 bases are a match to TRBD2. This CDR3 comprises 20 residues. V shed 2 bases and J 5 bases; nucleotides not matched to a gene: 10. The germline V gene encodes CDR1 KGHDR and CDR2 SFDVKD. This CDR3 reads CATSDSPGLAGGASTGELFF. DNA for the CDR3: TGTGCCACCAGTGATTCGCCGGGACTAGCGGGGGGGGCATCGACCGGGGAGCTGTTTTTT.

The chain is built from TRBV19 and TRBJ2-1; D gene ambiguous. Germline V gives CDR1 LNHDA, CDR2 SQIVND (reference sequence). V was shortened by 4 bases and J by 5 bases, with 9 bases between the two germline ends. The CDR3 runs 13 residues. This chain's CDR3 is CASSNILDNEQFF. The CDR3 coding sequence is TGTGCCAGTAGTAACATCCTCGACAATGAGCAGTTCTTC.

J is TRBJ1-4 and V is TRBV2; maybe TRBD1 (6 bases). The V gene lost 6 bases and the J gene lost 8 bases, with 22 bases spanning the gap. The germline V gene encodes CDR1 SNHLY and CDR2 FYNNEI. CDR3 length: 16 residues. Here the CDR3 DNA reads TGTGCCAGCAGAAGTAGGTCCGGGACAAAGGGGGAAAAACTGTTTTTT. This codes for CASRSRSGTKGEKLFF.

The rearrangement joins TRBV6-5 to TRBJ1-1; D is undetermined. The CDR3 loop spans 14 amino acids. V was pared by 6 bases and J by 0 bases, with 11 bases between. Germline V gives CDR1 MNHEY, CDR2 SVGAGI. The CDR3 region has the DNA TGTGCCAGCAGCCCACGGGAAATGAACACTGAAGCTTTCTTT. Translating gives CASSPREMNTEAFF.

This clone was seen only once. The chain combines TRBV6-5 with TRBJ1-1; weak D call: TRBD1 (6 bases). Germline V gives CDR1 MNHEY, CDR2 SVGAGI. The V gene lost 6 bases and the J gene lost 12 bases, with 20 bases spanning the gap. The CDR3 is 13 amino acids. The CDR3 DNA follows: TGTGCCAGCAGGCTGACAGGAGCGGCCGTGACTTTCTTT. Protein sequence: CASRLTGAAVTFF.

On this clone: The same CDR3 is also encoded by other DNA sequences in this sample. The chain links TRBV15 to TRBJ2-7; perhaps TRBD2 as D (6 bases). The CDR3 has 13 amino acids. V lost 6 bases to trimming and J lost 1 base, with 10 bases between them. The germline CDR1 and CDR2 sequences are LNHNV and YYDKDF (reference sequence). DNA of the CDR3: TGTGCCACCAGGGAGGGTGGGTCCTACGAGCAGTACTTC. It encodes CATREGGSYEQYF.

The rearrangement links TRBV7-2 to TRBJ1-2; D perhaps matches TRBD1 (6 bases). The germline CDR1 and CDR2 sequences are SGHTA and FQGNSA. The CDR3 has 14 amino acids. V was clipped by 1 base and J by 7 bases, with 13 bases between them. For the CDR3, the DNA is TGTGCCAGCAGCTTAGACCTCAGGGGTGGTGGCTACACCTTC. Residues: CASSLDLRGGGYTF.

The chain employs TRBV7-6 and TRBJ2-3; D may be TRBD2 (6 bases). This CDR3 region has 15 residues. The V gene lost 3 bases and the J gene lost 4 bases, with 14 bases spanning the gap. Germline V gene data show CDR1 as SGHVS and CDR2 as FNYEAQ. In DNA form, the CDR3 reads TGTGCCAGCAGCTTTAGCGGCCGCCGGGCAGATACGCAGTATTTT. This encodes CASSFSGRRADTQYF. Based on the CDR3 plus reference TRBV7-6 and TRBJ2-3, the full variable domain is GAGVSQSPRYKVTKRGQDVALRCDPISGHVSLYWYRQALGQGPEFLTYFNYEAQQDKSGLPNDRFSAERPEGSISTLTIQRTEQRDSAMYRCASSFSGRRADTQYFGPGTRLTVL.

This clone has a single count. The CDR3 is CASRKEGYFIATNEKLFF. Written as DNA, the CDR3 is TGTGCCAGCAGGAAGGAGGGTTATTTTATCGCAACTAATGAAAAACTGTTTTTT. The chain has TRBV28 and TRBJ1-4; the D is unclear. The V gene's germline CDR1 is MDHEN and CDR2 SYDVKM. V lost 6 bases, J lost 0 bases, and 20 bases lay in between. The CDR3 is made up of 18 amino acids.

This clone came up a few times. The V call is TRBV2, the J call TRBJ2-7, with D tentatively TRBD1 (6 bases). The CDR3 contains 16 residues. V lost 0 bases to trimming and J lost 6 bases, with 18 bases between them. Germline CDR1 reads SNHLY; CDR2 reads FYNNEI. CDR3 amino acids: CASSEAGQGMFSEQYF. DNA of the CDR3: TGTGCCAGCAGTGAAGCGGGCCAGGGGATGTTTTCCGAGCAGTACTTC.

This rearrangement joins TRBV5-1 to TRBJ1-1, with TRBD1 identical over 8 bases. Trimming cost V 0 bases and J 3 bases; bases outside gene matches: 7. Germline V gives CDR1 SGHRS, CDR2 YFSETQ. CDR3 length: 16 amino acids. The CDR3 DNA sequence: TGCGCCAGCAGCTTGGCAGGGGGCCTGGAGGACACTGAAGCTTTCTTT. Protein product: CASSLAGGLEDTEAFF. Full variable domain (remainder filled in from reference TRBV5-1 and TRBJ1-1): KAGVTQTPRYLIKTRGQQVTLSCSPISGHRSVSWYQQTPGQGLQFLFEYFSETQRNKGNFPGRFSGRQFSNSRSEMNVSTLELGDSALYLCASSLAGGLEDTEAFFGQGTRLTVV.

The rearrangement links TRBV7-2 to TRBJ1-1, with 7 bases lining up with TRBD1. J lost 3 bases, V lost 4 bases, and 2 bases had no gene match. Germline lookup yields CDR1 SGHTA and CDR2 FQGNSA. The CDR3 sequence is 13 residues long. CDR3 region: CASSSDRHTEAFF. The CDR3 nucleotides read TGTGCCAGCAGCTCGGACAGGCACACTGAAGCTTTCTTT.

The V and J genes are TRBV7-9 and TRBJ2-5, with 11 nucleotides matching TRBD1. This CDR3 region has 16 residues. J gave up 5 bases and V 5 bases, and 10 bases lay outside the gene matches. CDR1 and CDR2 (germline): SEHNR, FQNEAQ (reference sequence). DNA for the CDR3: TGTGCCAGCAGCCCCTCTCCGGACAGGGGGCGGGAGACCCAGTACTTC. Protein: CASSPSPDRGRETQYF.

The V call is TRBV19, the J call TRBJ2-5; TRBD2 might be the D (5 bases). Germline V CDR1 and CDR2: LNHDA, SQIVND (reference sequence). Trimming pared 4 bases from V and 5 bases from J, leaving 11 bases between. This CDR3 is built from 13 residues. The CDR3 sequence is CASSRKGGETQYF. The CDR3 nucleotides read TGTGCCAGTAGTAGGAAAGGCGGGGAGACCCAGTACTTC. Together with reference TRBV19 and TRBJ2-5, the CDR3 gives the full variable domain: DGGITQSPKYLFRKEGQNVTLSCEQNLNHDAMYWYRQDPGQGLRLIYYSQIVNDFQKGDIAEGYSVSREKKESFPLTVTSAQKNPTAFYLCASSRKGGETQYFGPGTRLLVL.